This T cell receptor (beta chain) was recovered during a study of cytomegalovirus exposure and HLA in healthy donors. General study results and limits: Being productive about 90% or about 30% of the time was typical of most TCR beta V segments in an earlier analysis. Cytomegalovirus-associated status was assigned to around 160 TCR beta chains.

The CDR3 totals 17 residues. As concerns this clone: The antigen is unknown.

The study ran its PCR with 60 Vbeta and 13 Jbeta primers. Sequencing used immunoSEQ multiplex PCR; TCRdb keeps in-frame clones, though not all of them. This sample has around 200,000 clones, with more than 80% found just once. Sequences were obtained from PBMCs. The rearrangement links TRBV12-1 to TRBJ1-1; TRBD1, the table's D call, was not compared with the DNA. TRBV12-1 is a pseudogene locus. This TCR was recovered from a boy younger than 18 in good health and CMV-seronegative. The chain's CDR3 is CASSHNSRDLMNTEAFF. The CDR3 coding sequence is TGTGCCAGCAGCCATAATTCCAGGGATCTCATGAACACTGAAGCTTTCTTT.